Each of the 27 T cell receptor beta chains below was sequenced from the same sample in a study of blood T cell repertoires in COVID-19. Libraries were prepared by immunoSEQ multiplex PCR; TCRdb keeps only in-frame clonotypes and omits some of them. The sample holds about 60,000 clones; around 80% are singletons and the top ten take 9.5% to 13%. Sample: peripheral blood. The receptors originated from a man aged 30 to 45 with COVID-19, enrolled during active disease.

V usage is TRBV24-1 and J usage is TRBJ1-5; 12 bases line up with TRBD1. In germline, CDR1 is KGHDR, CDR2 SFDVKD. The CDR3 totals 15 residues. The J segment lost 7 bases and the V segment lost 4 bases, leaving 4 bases of the junction unmatched. CDR3 nucleotide sequence: TGTGCCACCAGTGACACCGGGACAGGGGGCCAGCCCCAGCATTTT. Encoded protein: CATSDTGTGGQPQHF.

This rearrangement joins TRBV28 to TRBJ2-7; D unclear. The CDR3 loop spans 15 amino acids. In germline, CDR1 is MDHEN, CDR2 SYDVKM. Deletions cut 7 bases from V and 0 bases from J, with 16 bases between. In DNA form, the CDR3 reads TGTGCCAGCATTAAACGACCGAGGAGCTCCTACGAGCAGTACTTC. This sequence encodes CASIKRPRSSYEQYF.

This clone came up a few times. The chain has TRBV19 and TRBJ2-7; TRBD2 is a possible D gene (6 bases). V was cut by 4 bases and J by 3 bases, with 13 bases left in between. CDR3 length equals 14 residues. Germline V gene sequence: CDR1 LNHDA, CDR2 SQIVND (reference sequence). The CDR3 here is CASSTDPGGYEQYF. The CDR3 DNA reads as TGTGCCAGTAGTACGGACCCCGGGGGCTACGAGCAGTACTTC. The full variable domain, with the rest looked up from reference TRBV19 and TRBJ2-7, is DGGITQSPKYLFRKEGQNVTLSCEQNLNHDAMYWYRQDPGQGLRLIYYSQIVNDFQKGDIAEGYSVSREKKESFPLTVTSAQKNPTAFYLCASSTDPGGYEQYFGPGTRLTVT.

This chain connects TRBV6-5 to TRBJ2-4; 8 nucleotides match TRBD1. The CDR3 is 16 amino acids. Germline V gene sequence: CDR1 MNHEY, CDR2 SVGAGI. V shed 4 bases and J 0 bases; nucleotides not matched to a gene: 5. The CDR3 region has the DNA TGTGCCAGCAGTTTACAGGGGGTACTAGCCAAAAACATTCAGTACTTC. Translation gives CASSLQGVLAKNIQYF.

V usage is TRBV23-1 and J usage is TRBJ1-1; 7 bases are shared with TRBD1. TRBV23-1 qualifies as an ORF whose function is uncertain. V trimming: 0 bases; J trimming: 5 bases; junction bases outside the gene matches: 3. This CDR3 contains 14 residues. The CDR3 nucleotides are TGCGCCAGCAGTCAATCAGACAGGGTAACTGAAGCTTTCTTT. This encodes CASSQSDRVTEAFF.

This clone has only a few counts. The genes are TRBV27 and TRBJ1-6; no clear D. In germline, CDR1 is MNHEY, CDR2 SMNVEV (reference sequence). Deletions cut 2 bases from V and 5 bases from J, with 7 bases between. This CDR3 comprises 14 residues. The CDR3 loop is CASSLEHNNSPLHF. CDR3 sequence (DNA): TGTGCCAGCAGTTTAGAACACAATAATTCACCCCTCCACTTT.

J is TRBJ1-2 and V is TRBV27; no reliable D call. The CDR3 totals 13 residues. With 0 bases removed from V and 7 bases from J, the gap between germline ends came to 9 bases. CDR1 and CDR2 (germline): MNHEY, SMNVEV (reference sequence). The CDR3 DNA sequence: TGTGCCAGCAGTTTATCGAACTTCCTTGGCTACACCTTC. It translates to CASSLSNFLGYTF.

V and J are TRBV28 and TRBJ2-7; D is ambiguous. Germline CDR1 and CDR2: MDHEN and SYDVKM. This CDR3 is 14 amino acids long. Trimming removed 2 bases at V and 3 bases at J, with 11 bases between. The CDR3 spells CASSLPTMGYEQYF. CDR3 nucleotides: TGTGCCAGCAGTTTACCCACTATGGGCTACGAGCAGTACTTC.

CDR3: CASSMPETGTPFF. CDR3 sequence (DNA): TGTGCCAGTAGTATGCCTGAGACAGGGACTCCTTTCTTT. The chain employs TRBV19 and TRBJ1-1, with 7 bases identical to TRBD1. This CDR3 has 13 amino acids. Germline V CDR1 and CDR2: LNHDA, SQIVND (reference sequence). Trimming at V came to 3 bases and at J to 12 bases, leaving 10 bases not matched to a gene.

The chain carries TRBV25-1 and TRBJ1-4; TRBD1 matches at 10 bases. Germline CDR1 is MGHDK and CDR2 is SYGVNS. This CDR3 has 15 residues. J lost 5 bases, V lost 4 bases, and 4 bases had no gene match. CDR3 nucleotides: TGTGCCAGCAGTGGGGGACAGGGGAACAATGAAAAACTGTTTTTT. Translation gives CASSGGQGNNEKLFF.

V usage is TRBV4-1 and J usage is TRBJ1-3; D is undetermined. The CDR3 runs to 15 residues. Germline V gene sequence: CDR1 MGHRA, CDR2 YSYEKL. With 4 bases removed from V and 2 bases from J, the gap between germline ends came to 12 bases. The CDR3 DNA is TGCGCCAGCAGCCCTCCGTCGGGTCCTGGAAACACCATATATTTT. It encodes CASSPPSGPGNTIYF.

The chain carries TRBV25-1 and TRBJ1-1, with a tentative D call TRBD1 (5 bases). The length of the CDR3 is 14 residues. V was trimmed by 9 bases and J by 3 bases, leaving 17 bases between them. Germline V CDR1 and CDR2: MGHDK, SYGVNS. The DNA for the CDR3 is TGTGCCAGTTCAGGGTACACGCAGGACACTGAAGCTTTCTTT. Protein: CASSGYTQDTEAFF.

The chain couples TRBV6-6 to TRBJ1-4; 12 bases match TRBD1. V shed 5 bases, J shed 2 bases, and the junction held 6 bases outside the gene matches. The CDR3 is 17 residues long. CDR1 and CDR2 (germline): MNHNY, SVGAGI (reference sequence). Here the CDR3 DNA reads TGTGCCAGCAGTCAGGGACAGGGGGCTGCTACTAATGAAAAACTGTTTTTT. This encodes CASSQGQGAATNEKLFF.

V gene TRBV7-8 combines with J gene TRBJ1-1; tentative D call: TRBD1 (6 bases). The V and J ends lost 5 bases and 2 bases respectively, with 15 bases between them. Germline-derived CDR1 and CDR2 are SGHVS and FQNEAQ. The CDR3 contains 15 residues. The CDR3 sequence is CASSRGGLINTEAFF. The CDR3 nucleotides are TGTGCCAGCAGCCGAGGGGGACTAATAAACACTGAAGCTTTCTTT.

V is TRBV28 and J is TRBJ1-4; D is uncertain. Trimming removed 0 bases at V and 3 bases at J, with 5 bases between. Germline V gives CDR1 MDHEN, CDR2 SYDVKM. This CDR3 region has 14 residues. The CDR3 coding sequence is TGTGCCAGCAGTTTATGGGGAGCTAATGAAAAACTGTTTTTT. Translating gives CASSLWGANEKLFF.

The gene calls are TRBV7-8 and TRBJ2-1, with TRBD2 matching 11 bases. This CDR3 has 14 amino acids. Germline V gene lookup returns CDR1 SGHVS and CDR2 FQNEAQ. V gave up 4 bases and J gave up 7 bases; unmatched junction bases: 3. The CDR3 here is CASSYRTSGNEQFF. The CDR3 region has the DNA TGTGCCAGCAGCTATAGGACTAGCGGGAATGAGCAGTTCTTC.

V usage is TRBV19 and J usage is TRBJ2-1; TRBD1 matches 7 bases. Germline CDR1 is LNHDA and CDR2 is SQIVND (reference sequence). Trimming removed 5 bases from V and 4 bases from J; junction bases left unmatched: 5. The CDR3 sequence is 14 residues long. The CDR3 region is CASSGGTAYNEQFF. The DNA of the CDR3 is TGTGCCAGTAGTGGTGGGACAGCGTACAATGAGCAGTTCTTC.

This chain joins TRBV5-1 and TRBJ2-6; a weak D match, TRBD2 (6 bases). The CDR3 consists of 14 residues. Germline loops: CDR1 SGHRS, CDR2 YFSETQ. The V end was cut by 4 bases, the J end by 6 bases, with 11 bases between. This CDR3 is CASSPGEKANVLTF. CDR3 in DNA: TGCGCCAGCAGCCCGGGGGAAAAGGCCAACGTCCTGACTTTC.

The CDR3 protein is CASSQELAGGYEQYF. CDR3 nucleotide sequence: TGCGCCAGCAGCCAAGAACTAGCGGGAGGCTACGAGCAGTACTTC. The chain links TRBV4-3 to TRBJ2-7; 12 nucleotides line up with TRBD2. CDR1 is LGHNA, CDR2 YSLEER, per germline. The CDR3 sequence is 15 residues long. V lost 0 bases, J lost 3 bases, and 0 bases stayed unmatched.

The chain recombines TRBV18 with TRBJ2-2; TRBD1 aligns across 8 bases. J was trimmed by 6 bases and V by 1 base; bases with no gene match: 4. This CDR3 is built from 15 residues. CDR1 and CDR2 from the germline V gene are KGHSH and LQKENI. CDR3 region: CASSPLRDRSGELFF. In DNA, the CDR3 is TGTGCCAGCTCACCACTACGGGACAGGTCCGGGGAGCTGTTTTTT.

The rearrangement uses TRBV15 and TRBJ2-1, with D uncertain. The CDR3 covers 15 residues. The ends were cut back, 1 base at V and 4 bases at J, with 11 bases in the middle. Germline CDR1 reads LNHNV; CDR2 reads YYDKDF (reference sequence). For the CDR3, the DNA is TGTGCCACCAGCAGAGGCGCGGAAAGATACAATGAGCAGTTCTTC. This encodes CATSRGAERYNEQFF.

The chain combines TRBV15 with TRBJ1-6; 9 positions agree with TRBD1. The CDR3 has 16 residues. CDR1 is LNHNV, CDR2 YYDKDF, per germline (reference sequence). The ends lost 4 bases at V and 4 bases at J; junction bases unmatched: 5. The CDR3 loop is CATSTRGQGYNSPLHF. The CDR3 nucleotides read TGTGCCACCAGCACGAGAGGACAGGGGTATAATTCACCCCTCCACTTT.

This chain uses TRBV28 with TRBJ1-4; D possibly corresponds to TRBD1 (6 bases). Germline V gives CDR1 MDHEN, CDR2 SYDVKM. CDR3 length: 12 amino acids. Trimming took off 6 bases at V and 8 bases at J, with 10 bases between the two ends. This CDR3 is CASRRTEEKLFF. The DNA for the CDR3 is TGTGCCAGCAGGCGGACAGAAGAAAAACTGTTTTTT.

The CDR3 sequence is CASSLAGDYNEQFF. In DNA form, the CDR3 reads TGTGCCAGCAGTCTAGCGGGAGACTACAATGAGCAGTTCTTC. V usage is TRBV11-3 and J usage is TRBJ2-1, with 10 positions matching TRBD2. CDR3 length: 14 residues. Per the germline V gene, CDR1 is SGHNT and CDR2 is YENEEA. J was trimmed by 3 bases and V by 6 bases; bases with no gene match: 2.

The rearrangement uses TRBV3-1 (or the pseudogene TRBV3-2) and TRBJ2-7; 11 bases map to TRBD2. CDR1 LGHDT and CDR2 YNNKEL come from the germline V gene (reference sequence). CDR3 length equals 15 residues. V dropped 1 base and J dropped 4; count of bases not matched to a gene: 3. In nucleotides, the CDR3 is TGTGCCAGCAGCCAAGGACTAGCGGGGTTATACGAGCAGTACTTC. Amino acid sequence: CASSQGLAGLYEQYF.

The chain is built from TRBV5-4 and TRBJ1-2; D is unclear. The germline V gene encodes CDR1 SGHNT and CDR2 YYREEE (reference sequence). This CDR3 has 12 amino acids. Trimming stripped 1 base from V and 7 bases from J, with 8 bases between. The DNA for the CDR3 is TGTGCCAGCAGCTTGAACTCAGGTGGCTACACCTTC. This gives the protein CASSLNSGGYTF.

The chain is built from TRBV5-1 and TRBJ2-7, with 10 positions matching TRBD2. This CDR3 region has 15 residues. Germline loops: CDR1 SGHRS, CDR2 YFSETQ. J lost 2 bases, V lost 6 bases, and 8 bases had no gene match. CDR3 bases: TGCGCCAGCACCATATCCCTAGCGGGAGCCTACGAGCAGTACTTC. Its protein product is CASTISLAGAYEQYF.